This note documents a single TCR beta chain sequence. Only a few counts were recorded for this clone. The specificity of this receptor is unknown. No base quality values were provided; no much bigger clone lies one nucleotide off. Each clonotype received, on average, about 10x coverage in deep resolution sequencing performed on a MiSeq, where the target depth lay between 1 in 1 million and 1 in 200,000 T cells. The immunoSEQ hsTCRB Kit was used to generate TCR beta libraries. As for how the authors treated the data: The data were analyzed with ImmunoSEQ Analyzer and ImmunoSEQ Data Assistant, and V, D and J gene assignments followed IMGT definitions. Clonality was computed as one minus normalized Shannon entropy of productive rearrangement frequencies, ranging from 0 to 1. Public clonotype analysis was restricted to overrepresented clonotypes comprising at least 0.05% of each patient's repertoire. Repertoires from 10 to 15 age-matched healthy donors in immuneACCESS were used as clonality controls. The table was pulled from immuneACCESS by TCRdb, which kept in-frame rearrangements only. Such tables lose some clones; where checked, under half of the loss comes from unresolved V genes, and the rest has no known cause. V, J and clone size were drawn from that table, and D and trimming were deduced from the DNA. The sample has hundreds of thousands of clones on record, 70% of them singletons. Clones ranked in the top ten supply approximately 15% of the sample.

This entry is derived from a study of cytotoxic CD8 clonotypes in ibrutinib-treated CLL (dated by TCRdb to the early 2020s). Study-level background: The cohort included more than 14 treatment-naive and some 10 relapsed/refractory patients; about 17 were IGHV unmutated. Longitudinal samples were obtainable from about 30% of the roughly 86 participants in the trial. Responses were partial in roughly 24 patients and complete in 2; after median around 72 months follow-up, roughly 15 stayed in remission and some twelve progressed. The response samples were drawn at a median of approximately 11 months into treatment, with a range of about 6 to 40 months. Cryopreserved peripheral blood mononuclear cells were collected before treatment, at response, and at either disease progression or sustained remission. Every sample from remission and from progressive disease was obtained while the patients were still on ibrutinib. On average, each sample yielded 270,000 or so productive templates and about 95,000 productive rearrangements.

Explained via the paper, the time point label denotes: approximately 2 years on ibrutinib. For TCR beta library preparation, approximately 2 micrograms of genomic DNA were extracted from the cryopreserved PBMCs. Longitudinal blood samples from CLL patients on ibrutinib monotherapy were analyzed using high-throughput TCR beta sequencing. The patients took part in an open-label, single-center phase 2 trial of ibrutinib monotherapy. Beyond this particular receptor, the publication reports: Lymph node repertoires were not examined, and the timing of sampling was not matched between patients in sustained remission and those whose disease progressed. At baseline, clonality was higher than in age-matched healthy donors and showed a strong correlation with circulating CD8+ T-cell counts. At ibrutinib response clonality went up, during sustained remission it held steady, and at progression it dropped back toward baseline. Public clonotypes were rare and either shrank or stayed stable during treatment, and the rise in clonality at ibrutinib response reflected expansion of private clonotypes.

The receptor was isolated from a human donor with chronic lymphocytic leukemia. The source was PBMCs, collected after 24 months of ibrutinib treatment.

The nucleotide sequence reads TGCAGCGTTGTCTCTCCCTCTGGAAACACCATATATTTT. Translated, this is CSVVSPSGNTIYF. The V and J segments used are TRBV29-1 and TRBJ1-3; no D gene is confidently identified. As encoded in the germline V gene, CDR1 is SQVTM while CDR2 is ANQGSEA. Relative to germline, V is 4 bases shorter and J is 0 bases shorter, with 7 bases between their ends. The CDR3 runs 13 residues from the cysteine to the phenylalanine. Kept here is only the CDR3 DNA, which spans 39 bases and is read in frame from base 1.